These T cell receptor beta chains were read from a single sample in a study of monozygotic twins with inflammatory bowel disease. TCRdb re-called the 5' RACE reads and shows each CDR3 protein once, DNA omitted. The sample totals 150,000 to 200,000 distinct CDR3 sequences. Sequencing was carried out using blood. The receptor source for this set is a human donor with ulcerative colitis or Crohn's disease, or a healthy co-twin of an affected twin (not recorded which). Both conserved end residues are part of each CDR3. Each record gives: CDR3 protein, J gene, V gene, CDR3 length.

CASSTETGKRDTQYF	TRBJ2-3	TRBV9	15
CASSPSGPRYGYTF	TRBJ1-2	TRBV18	14
CAISERGAQETQYF	TRBJ2-5	TRBV10-3	14
CSATRQGAPYGYTF	TRBJ1-2	TRBV20-1	14
CASSPARSSYNSPLHF	TRBJ1-6	TRBV7-8	16
CASSHRDYEQYF	TRBJ2-7	TRBV28	12
CASSDRTGFNYGYTF	TRBJ1-2	TRBV5-4	15
CASSLGTGGHGYTF	TRBJ1-2	TRBV7-9	14
CASSSGQGVGYTF	TRBJ1-2	TRBV7-8	13
CASNGAGGPPGELFF	TRBJ2-2	TRBV12-3/TRBV12-4	15
CASSRAGSNEQFF	TRBJ2-1	TRBV5-1	13
CSVTGARKETQYF	TRBJ2-5	TRBV29-1	13
CASTLTGGSEGYTF	TRBJ1-2	TRBV27	14
CASSLDRQGDYTF	TRBJ1-2	TRBV5-4	13
CSARSWTSGRPGEQYF	TRBJ2-7	TRBV20-1	16
CASSTGTGEMNTEAFF	TRBJ1-1	TRBV5-1	16
CASSLAGGGYTF	TRBJ1-2	TRBV12-3/TRBV12-4	12
CASSLESFGGELFF	TRBJ2-2	TRBV5-1	14
CASSPEEGGHEQYF	TRBJ2-7	TRBV5-1	14
CASSPGVSNTEAFF	TRBJ1-1	TRBV18	14
CASVGGQEYGYTF	TRBJ1-2	TRBV12-3/TRBV12-4	13
CSGTGTGTDTQYF	TRBJ2-3	TRBV29-1	13
CASSRQARELGTEAFF	TRBJ1-1	TRBV18	16
CASSLSDGYRSSYNEQFF	TRBJ2-1	TRBV12-3/TRBV12-4	18
CASSRGDAYSGANVLTF	TRBJ2-6	TRBV6-1	17
CASSLPLAGGETQYF	TRBJ2-5	TRBV7-2	15
CASSLRGFSYNEQFF	TRBJ2-1	TRBV5-5	15
CASMSIRDRGNSPLHF	TRBJ1-6	TRBV19	16
CAWSASASGGGTDTQYF	TRBJ2-3	TRBV30	17
CAIQATGMNQPQHF	TRBJ1-5	TRBV10-3	14
CASSFSAGETNEQFF	TRBJ2-1	TRBV11-2	15
CSARTGGENTEAFF	TRBJ1-1	TRBV20-1	14
CASSPKGLAGGETQYF	TRBJ2-5	TRBV7-2	16
CASSVLDQGVPTEAFF	TRBJ1-1	TRBV12-3/TRBV12-4	16
CASRQQGVGELFF	TRBJ2-2	TRBV28	13
CAIGTSISSSYNEQFF	TRBJ2-1	TRBV24-1	16
CASSPDIAGFAVNEQFF	TRBJ2-1	TRBV12-3/TRBV12-4	17
CSVDFVRSDTQYF	TRBJ2-3	TRBV29-1	13
CAILVWGTNEQFF	TRBJ2-1	TRBV10-3	13
CASSPPSLATYNEQFF	TRBJ2-1	TRBV18	16
CASSFWANTEAFF	TRBJ1-1	TRBV12-3/TRBV12-4	13
CASSTSSYNEQFF	TRBJ2-1	TRBV5-1	13
CASSQELEQYF	TRBJ2-7	TRBV3-1	11
CASSFGRNTEAFF	TRBJ1-1	TRBV7-6	13
CASSLGPGQCHEQFF	TRBJ2-1	TRBV5-4	15
CASTQIGQGTDTQYF	TRBJ2-3	TRBV12-3/TRBV12-4	15
CASSVLLAGGPPWDEQFF	TRBJ2-1	TRBV5-1	18
CASSSFRGSGMSHEQYF	TRBJ2-7	TRBV28	17
CASSLALGGGYTF	TRBJ1-2	TRBV7-2	13
CASSYSRAQDEQYF	TRBJ2-7	TRBV6-5	14